This TCR beta chain originates from a study of blood T cell repertoires in COVID-19. The overall study: There were acute and convalescent COVID-19 samples, and they came from the United States, Italy and Spain. From T cells, B-cell-depleted T cells, or PBMCs came the material, which was cDNA or gDNA.

This clone turned up a few times. Methods used by the authors: Amplified reference gene primers provided the basis for estimating nucleated cell counts. Generated by immunoSEQ multiplex PCR, the TCRdb table keeps only in-frame clones and is missing some. V, J and clone size are taken as reported in that table, and D and trimming were inferred from the DNA itself. Of 210,000 or so clones in the sample, roughly four fifths were seen once. The source material was peripheral blood. This receptor was obtained from a woman between 45 and 65 years old with active or convalescent COVID-19.

The CDR3: CASSPFPGVRLTNEQFF. In DNA form, the CDR3 reads TGTGCCAGCAGCCCCTTTCCGGGAGTCCGCCTAACGAATGAGCAGTTCTTC. The chain has TRBV3-1 (or the pseudogene TRBV3-2) and TRBJ2-1; TRBD2 might be the D (6 bases). The CDR3 contains 17 residues. Looked up from germline, CDR1 is LGHDT and CDR2 is YNNKEL (reference sequence). Trimming shortened V by 4 bases and J by 7 bases, and 23 bases separated the two germline ends.